This T cell receptor beta chain was profiled in a study of T cell changes during pregnancy in multiple sclerosis. Germline assignment: CDR1 ENHRY and CDR2 SYGVKD. V dropped 3 bases and J dropped 6; count of bases not matched to a gene: 8. This CDR3 spans 15 amino acids. Assay used: immunoSEQ multiplex PCR; TCRdb lists only in-frame clones, some missing. This sample has tens of thousands of clones, with approximately 90% found just once. This TCR came from a female donor with multiple sclerosis, enrolled in a pregnancy study. Material: peripheral blood, obtained before pregnancy. The V and J genes are TRBV10-3 and TRBJ1-5; 7 bases are a match to TRBD1. CDR3 coding DNA: TGTGCCATCAGTGAAATTCTAGGGGGCGGTCAGCCCCAGCATTTT. This encodes CAISEILGGGQPQHF.